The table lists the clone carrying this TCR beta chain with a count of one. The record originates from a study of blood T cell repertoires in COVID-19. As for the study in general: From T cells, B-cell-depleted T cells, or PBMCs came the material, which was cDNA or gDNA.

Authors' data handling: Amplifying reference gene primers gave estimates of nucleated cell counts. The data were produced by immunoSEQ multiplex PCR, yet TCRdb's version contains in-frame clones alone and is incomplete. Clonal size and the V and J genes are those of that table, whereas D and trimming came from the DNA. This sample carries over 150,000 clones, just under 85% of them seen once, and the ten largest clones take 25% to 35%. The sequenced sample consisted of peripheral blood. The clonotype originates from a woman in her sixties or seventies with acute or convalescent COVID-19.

The CDR3, as DNA: TGTGCCAGCACAAGGGGGCTGAGGAATCAGCCCCAGCATTTT. Translated: CASTRGLRNQPQHF. The chain joins TRBV2 to TRBJ1-5, with TRBD1 matching over 7 bases. The CDR3 contains 14 residues. The germline CDR1 and CDR2 sequences are SNHLY and FYNNEI. V dropped 7 bases and J dropped 4; count of bases not matched to a gene: 7.